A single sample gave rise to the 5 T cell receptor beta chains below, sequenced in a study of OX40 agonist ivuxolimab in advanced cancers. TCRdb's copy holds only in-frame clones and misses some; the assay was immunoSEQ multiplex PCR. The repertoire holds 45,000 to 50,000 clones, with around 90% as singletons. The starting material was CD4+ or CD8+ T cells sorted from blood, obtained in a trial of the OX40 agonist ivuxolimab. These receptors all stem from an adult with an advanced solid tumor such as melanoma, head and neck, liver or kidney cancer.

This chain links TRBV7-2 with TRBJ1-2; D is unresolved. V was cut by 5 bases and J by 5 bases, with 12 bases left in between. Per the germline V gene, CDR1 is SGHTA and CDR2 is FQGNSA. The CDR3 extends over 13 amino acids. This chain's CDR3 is CASSPGRIYGYTF. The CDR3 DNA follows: TGTGCCAGCAGCCCCGGACGGATTTATGGCTACACCTTC.

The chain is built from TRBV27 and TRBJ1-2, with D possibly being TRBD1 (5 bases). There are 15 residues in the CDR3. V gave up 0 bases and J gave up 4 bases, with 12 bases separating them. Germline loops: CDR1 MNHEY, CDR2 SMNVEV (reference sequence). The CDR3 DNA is TGTGCCAGCAGTTTATCGTCAACAGGTTCCTATGGCTACACCTTC. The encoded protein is CASSLSSTGSYGYTF.

The CDR3 loop is CASSPTPLRASGTEAFF. CDR3 in DNA: TGTGCCAGCAGCCCGACCCCCCTCAGGGCTTCGGGCACTGAAGCTTTCTTT. The V and J genes are TRBV7-3 and TRBJ1-1; D possibly corresponds to TRBD1 (5 bases). Germline V CDR1 and CDR2: SGHTA, FQGTGA. Trimming stripped 5 bases from V and 4 bases from J, with 23 bases between. This CDR3 region has 17 residues. The entire variable domain, with the rest obtained from reference TRBV7-3 and TRBJ1-1, is as follows: GAGVSQTPSNKVTEKGKYVELRCDPISGHTALYWYRQSLGQGPEFLIYFQGTGAADDSGLPNDRFFAVRPEGSVSTLKIQRTERGDSAVYLCASSPTPLRASGTEAFFGQGTRLTVV.

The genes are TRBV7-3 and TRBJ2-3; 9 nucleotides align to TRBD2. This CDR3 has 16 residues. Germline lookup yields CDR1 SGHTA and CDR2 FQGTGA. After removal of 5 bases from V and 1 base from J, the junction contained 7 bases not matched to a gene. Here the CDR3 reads CASSPGLAGRTDTQYF. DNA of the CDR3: TGTGCCAGCAGCCCCGGGCTAGCGGGACGCACAGATACGCAGTATTTT.

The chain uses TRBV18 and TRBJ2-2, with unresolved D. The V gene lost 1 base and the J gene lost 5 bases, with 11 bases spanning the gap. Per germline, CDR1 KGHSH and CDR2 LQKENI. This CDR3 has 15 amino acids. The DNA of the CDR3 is TGTGCCAGCTCACCACTAGTCCCCGAGACCGGGGAGCTGTTTTTT. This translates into CASSPLVPETGELFF. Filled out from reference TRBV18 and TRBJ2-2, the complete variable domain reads NAGVMQNPRHLVRRRGQEARLRCSPMKGHSHVYWYRQLPEEGLKFMVYLQKENIIDESGMPKERFSAEFPKEGPSILRIQQVVRGDSAAYFCASSPLVPETGELFFGEGSRLTVL.